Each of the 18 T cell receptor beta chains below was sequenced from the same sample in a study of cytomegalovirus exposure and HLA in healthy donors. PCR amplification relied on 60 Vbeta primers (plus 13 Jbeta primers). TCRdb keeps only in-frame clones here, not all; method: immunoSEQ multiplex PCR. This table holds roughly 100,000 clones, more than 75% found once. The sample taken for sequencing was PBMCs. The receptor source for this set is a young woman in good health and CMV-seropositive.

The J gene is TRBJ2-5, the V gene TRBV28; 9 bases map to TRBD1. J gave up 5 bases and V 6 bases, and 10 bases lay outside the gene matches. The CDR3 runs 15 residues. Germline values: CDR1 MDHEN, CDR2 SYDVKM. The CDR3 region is CASSPPTGGEETQYF. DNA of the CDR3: TGTGCCAGCAGCCCTCCGACAGGGGGAGAGGAGACCCAGTACTTC. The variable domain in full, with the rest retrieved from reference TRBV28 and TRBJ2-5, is DVKVTQSSRYLVKRTGEKVFLECVQDMDHENMFWYRQDPGLGLRLIYFSYDVKMKEKGDIPEGYSVSREKKERFSLILESASTNQTSMYLCASSPPTGGEETQYFGPGTRLLVL.

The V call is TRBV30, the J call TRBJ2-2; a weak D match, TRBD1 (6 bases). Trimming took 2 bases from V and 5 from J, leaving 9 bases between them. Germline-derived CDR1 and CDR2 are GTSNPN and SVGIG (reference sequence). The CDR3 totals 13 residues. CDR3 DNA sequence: TGTGCCTGGAGTTGGCAGGGGACCGGGGAGCTGTTTTTT. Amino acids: CAWSWQGTGELFF.

The CDR3 sequence is CASSDRDTIKNIQYF. CDR3 DNA: TGTGCCAGTAGTGACCGGGACACGATAAAAAACATTCAGTACTTC. The rearrangement links TRBV19 to TRBJ2-4, with a tentative D call TRBD1 (6 bases). The germline V gene has CDR1 LNHDA and CDR2 SQIVND (reference sequence). The CDR3 loop spans 15 amino acids. With 5 bases removed from V and 4 bases from J, the gap between germline ends came to 15 bases.

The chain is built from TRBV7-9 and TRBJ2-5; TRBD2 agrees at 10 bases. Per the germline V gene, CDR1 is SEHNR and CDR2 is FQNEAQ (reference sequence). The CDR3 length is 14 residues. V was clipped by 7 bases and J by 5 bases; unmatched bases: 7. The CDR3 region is CASTQRGGLETQYF. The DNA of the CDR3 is TGTGCCAGCACGCAGCGGGGGGGCCTGGAGACCCAGTACTTC.

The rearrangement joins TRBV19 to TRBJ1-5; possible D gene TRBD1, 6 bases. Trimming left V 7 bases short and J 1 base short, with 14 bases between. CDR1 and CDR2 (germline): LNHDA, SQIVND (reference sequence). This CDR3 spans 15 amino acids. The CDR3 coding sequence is TGTGCCAGTACCAATACAGGGTTGAGCAATCAGCCCCAGCATTTT. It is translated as CASTNTGLSNQPQHF. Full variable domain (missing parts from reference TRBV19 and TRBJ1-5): DGGITQSPKYLFRKEGQNVTLSCEQNLNHDAMYWYRQDPGQGLRLIYYSQIVNDFQKGDIAEGYSVSREKKESFPLTVTSAQKNPTAFYLCASTNTGLSNQPQHFGDGTRLSIL.

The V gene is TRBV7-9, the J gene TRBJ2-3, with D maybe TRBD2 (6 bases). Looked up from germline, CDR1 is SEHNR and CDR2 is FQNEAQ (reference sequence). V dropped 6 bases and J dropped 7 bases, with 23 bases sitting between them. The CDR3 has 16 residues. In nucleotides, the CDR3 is TGTGCCAGCAGTTCCCCACGGGACTCCCTCCCCCATACGCAGTATTTT. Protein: CASSSPRDSLPHTQYF.

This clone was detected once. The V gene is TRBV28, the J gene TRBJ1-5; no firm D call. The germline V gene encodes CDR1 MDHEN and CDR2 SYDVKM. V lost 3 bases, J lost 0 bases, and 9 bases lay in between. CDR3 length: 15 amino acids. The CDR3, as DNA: TGTGCCAGCAGTTTCTCGGGTTATAGCAATCAGCCCCAGCATTTT. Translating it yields CASSFSGYSNQPQHF.

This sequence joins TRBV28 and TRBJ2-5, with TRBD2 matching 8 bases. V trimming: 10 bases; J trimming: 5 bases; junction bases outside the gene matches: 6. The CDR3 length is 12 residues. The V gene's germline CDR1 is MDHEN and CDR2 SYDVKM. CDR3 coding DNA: TGTGCCACCAAGACTAGCGAGGAGACCCAGTACTTC. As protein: CATKTSEETQYF.

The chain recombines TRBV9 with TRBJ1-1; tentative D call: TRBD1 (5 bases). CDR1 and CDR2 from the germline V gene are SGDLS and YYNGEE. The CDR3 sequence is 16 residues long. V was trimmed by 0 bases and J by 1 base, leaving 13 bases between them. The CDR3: CASSVGTGTTNTEAFF. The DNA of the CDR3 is TGTGCCAGCAGCGTAGGAACCGGGACTACGAACACTGAAGCTTTCTTT.

The CDR3 sequence is CASRSRVNEQFF. The CDR3 bases are TGTGCCAGCAGGAGCAGGGTCAATGAGCAGTTCTTC. The V and J genes are TRBV6-5 and TRBJ2-1, with D possibly being TRBD1 (5 bases). This CDR3 spans 12 amino acids. V lost 6 bases, J lost 6 bases, and 9 bases lay in between. The germline gives CDR1 MNHEY, CDR2 SVGAGI.

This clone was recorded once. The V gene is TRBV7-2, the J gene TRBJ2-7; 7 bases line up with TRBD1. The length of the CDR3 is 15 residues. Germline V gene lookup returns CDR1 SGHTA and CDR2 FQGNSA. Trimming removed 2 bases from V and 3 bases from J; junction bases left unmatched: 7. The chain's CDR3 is CASSLLAQGDYEQYF. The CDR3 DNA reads TGTGCCAGCAGCTTATTGGCCCAGGGGGACTACGAGCAGTACTTC.

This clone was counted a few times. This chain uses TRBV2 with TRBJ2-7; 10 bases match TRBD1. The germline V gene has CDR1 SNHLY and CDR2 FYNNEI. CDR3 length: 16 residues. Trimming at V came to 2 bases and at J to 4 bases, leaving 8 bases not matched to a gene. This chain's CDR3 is CASSESAGQGVYEQYF. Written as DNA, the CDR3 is TGTGCCAGCAGTGAATCCGCCGGACAGGGGGTATACGAGCAGTACTTC.

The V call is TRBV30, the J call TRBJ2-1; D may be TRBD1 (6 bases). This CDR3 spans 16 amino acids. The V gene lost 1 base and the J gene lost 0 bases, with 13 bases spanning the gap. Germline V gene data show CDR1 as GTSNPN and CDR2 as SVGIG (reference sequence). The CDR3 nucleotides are TGTGCCTGGAGTGGTATTAGGGGGATCTCCTACAATGAGCAGTTCTTC. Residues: CAWSGIRGISYNEQFF.

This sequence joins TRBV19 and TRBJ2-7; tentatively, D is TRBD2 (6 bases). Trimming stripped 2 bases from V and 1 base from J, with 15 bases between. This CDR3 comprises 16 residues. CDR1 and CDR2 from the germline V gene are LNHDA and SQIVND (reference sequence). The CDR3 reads CASSIFGGKGSYEQYF. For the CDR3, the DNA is TGTGCCAGTAGTATATTCGGAGGGAAGGGGTCCTACGAGCAGTACTTC.

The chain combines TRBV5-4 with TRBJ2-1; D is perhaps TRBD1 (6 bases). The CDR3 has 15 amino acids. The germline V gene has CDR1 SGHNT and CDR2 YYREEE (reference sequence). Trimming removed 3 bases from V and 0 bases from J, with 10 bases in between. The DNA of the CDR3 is TGTGCCAGCAGCTCTGACAGGAGCTCCTACAATGAGCAGTTCTTC. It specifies CASSSDRSSYNEQFF.

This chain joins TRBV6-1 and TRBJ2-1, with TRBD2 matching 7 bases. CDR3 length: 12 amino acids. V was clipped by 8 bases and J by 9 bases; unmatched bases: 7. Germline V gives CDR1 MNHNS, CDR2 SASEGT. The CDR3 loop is CASAEGRGEQFF. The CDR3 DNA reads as TGTGCCAGCGCCGAAGGGAGGGGTGAGCAGTTCTTC.

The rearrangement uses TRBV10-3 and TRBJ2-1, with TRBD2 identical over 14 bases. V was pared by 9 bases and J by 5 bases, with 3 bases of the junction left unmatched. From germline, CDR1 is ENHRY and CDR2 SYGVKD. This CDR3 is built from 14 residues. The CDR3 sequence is CAIGLAGGNNEQFF. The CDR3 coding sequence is TGTGCCATAGGACTAGCGGGAGGAAACAATGAGCAGTTCTTC.

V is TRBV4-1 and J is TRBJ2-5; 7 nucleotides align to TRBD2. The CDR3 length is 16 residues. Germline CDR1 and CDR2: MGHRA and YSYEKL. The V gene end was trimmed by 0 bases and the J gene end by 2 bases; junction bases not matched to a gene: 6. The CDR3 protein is CASSQEFEAGQETQYF. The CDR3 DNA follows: TGCGCCAGCAGCCAAGAATTTGAAGCGGGGCAAGAGACCCAGTACTTC.